This is a list of T cell receptor beta chains from one sample in a study of blood T cells in healthy people across ages. TCRdb re-analysed the 5' RACE reads in MiXCR, keeping a single row per CDR3 protein. Of hundreds of thousands of distinct CDR3 sequences in the sample, about 34% were seen once. Sequencing used blood. Receptors were obtained from a woman older than 75 in good health. CDR3s include the opening cysteine and the closing phenylalanine or tryptophan. Fields, in order: V gene, D gene, J gene, clone size, CDR3 DNA, CDR3 protein. The D gene is left open where the match is weak. Clone size appears in some rows only: once, few, many, or a class for an expanded clone.

V: TRBV5-1
D: -
J: TRBJ2-3
size: -
DNA: TGCGCCAGCAGCTTGTTGGACTACCCCACAGATACGCAGTATTTT
CDR3: CASSLLDYPTDTQYF

V: TRBV5-5
D: TRBD2
J: TRBJ2-3
size: -
DNA: TGTGCCAGCAGGTCCCATCCGGGGGGTGCTAGCACAGATACGCAGTATTTT
CDR3: CASRSHPGGASTDTQYF

V: TRBV18
D: -
J: TRBJ2-1
size: few
DNA: TGTGCCAGCTCACGGCAGGGGAATGAGCAGTTCTTC
CDR3: CASSRQGNEQFF

V: TRBV2
D: TRBD1
J: TRBJ1-6
size: -
DNA: TGTGCCAGCAGTAAGGGGGTCGGACAGGGAAATTCACCCCTCCACTTT
CDR3: CASSKGVGQGNSPLHF

V: TRBV7-9
D: -
J: TRBJ1-2
size: -
DNA: TGTGCCAGCAGGACCACAGAACCGGGGGGCTACACCTTC
CDR3: CASRTTEPGGYTF

V: TRBV27
D: -
J: TRBJ2-4
size: many
DNA: TGTGCCAGCAGTCCATACCTGGCTGAGTCCAAAAACATTCAGTACTTC
CDR3: CASSPYLAESKNIQYF

V: TRBV7-9
D: TRBD1
J: TRBJ2-2
size: -
DNA: TGTGCCAGCAGCCAGGACAGGGCAACCGGGGAGCTGTTTTTT
CDR3: CASSQDRATGELFF

V: TRBV5-1
D: -
J: TRBJ2-3
size: many
DNA: TGCGCCAGCAGCTCGGCGGGACAAGATACGCAGTATTTT
CDR3: CASSSAGQDTQYF

V: TRBV6-1
D: TRBD2
J: TRBJ2-5
size: -
DNA: TGTGCCAGCAGTGGGCGGGGGGGCGTAAACAATGAGCAGTACTTC
CDR3: CASSGRGGVNNEQYF

V: TRBV28
D: -
J: TRBJ2-2
size: -
DNA: TGTGCCAGCAGTTCCGCACCGAGGGGGGGGGCCGGGGAGCTGTTTTTT
CDR3: CASSSAPRGGAGELFF

V: TRBV5-1
D: TRBD2
J: TRBJ2-3
size: -
DNA: TGCGCCAGCAGCGGGGGGACTAGCGGACGGAGCACAGATACGCAGTATTTT
CDR3: CASSGGTSGRSTDTQYF

V: TRBV30
D: -
J: TRBJ1-2
size: many
DNA: TGTGCCTGGAGTGTGGGGCTCGGGGGCTACACCTTC
CDR3: CAWSVGLGGYTF

V: TRBV11-3
D: -
J: TRBJ2-1
size: many
DNA: TGTGCCAGCAGCTTAGATCTTACCGACGCCTACAATGAGCAGTTCTTC
CDR3: CASSLDLTDAYNEQFF

V: TRBV28
D: -
J: TRBJ2-7
size: few
DNA: TGTGCCAGCAGTTCGTGGATTCGGGACGGATCCTACGAGCAGTACTTC
CDR3: CASSSWIRDGSYEQYF

V: TRBV21-1
D: -
J: TRBJ2-7
size: -
DNA: TGTGCCAGCAGCAAAGATGGGGTAAGGTACGAGCAGTACTTC
CDR3: CASSKDGVRYEQYF

V: TRBV7-2
D: TRBD1
J: TRBJ2-2
size: -
DNA: TGTGCCAGCAGCTTAGATGCGACAGGGCTTACCGGGGAGCTGTTTTTT
CDR3: CASSLDATGLTGELFF

V: TRBV5-1
D: TRBD1
J: TRBJ1-5
size: few
DNA: TGCGCCAGCAGCTTGGAGGCAGGGGGCAAGGCCCAGCATTTT
CDR3: CASSLEAGGKAQHF

V: TRBV12-3/TRBV12-4
D: TRBD2
J: TRBJ2-5
size: many
DNA: TGTGCCAGCAGACAAGGGACTAGCGGGGGGATCCAAGAGACCCAGTACTTC
CDR3: CASRQGTSGGIQETQYF

V: TRBV6-2/TRBV6-3
D: TRBD2
J: TRBJ2-3
size: many
DNA: TGTGCCAGCAGTGGGACTAGCGGGGGAATTACAGATACGCAGTATTTT
CDR3: CASSGTSGGITDTQYF

V: TRBV4-1
D: TRBD2
J: TRBJ2-3
size: many
DNA: TGCGCCAGCAGCCAAGATGAGCCTAGCGGATACACAGATACGCAGTATTTT
CDR3: CASSQDEPSGYTDTQYF

V: TRBV3-1
D: TRBD1
J: TRBJ1-2
size: -
DNA: TGTGCCAGCAGCCAAGACAGGGGGCGCGGTGGCTACACCTTC
CDR3: CASSQDRGRGGYTF

V: TRBV30
D: -
J: TRBJ2-6
size: -
DNA: TGTGCCTGGACTACCGTTCGGGGCTCTGGGGCCAACGTCCTGACTTTC
CDR3: CAWTTVRGSGANVLTF

V: TRBV9
D: TRBD1
J: TRBJ2-5
size: many
DNA: TGTGCCAGCAGCGTAGATGGGGGACAGGGGACGGAGACCCAGTACTTC
CDR3: CASSVDGGQGTETQYF

V: TRBV9
D: TRBD1
J: TRBJ2-3
size: few
DNA: TGTGCCAGCAGTAACCCTCGGACAGGGGGAGTGGGCACAGATACGCAGTATTTT
CDR3: CASSNPRTGGVGTDTQYF

V: TRBV5-6
D: -
J: TRBJ2-1
size: many
DNA: TGTGCCAGCAGCTTGGGAGGAATGGGAAGAGGCAATGAGCAGTTCTTC
CDR3: CASSLGGMGRGNEQFF

V: TRBV6-6
D: -
J: TRBJ1-2
size: many
DNA: TGTGCCAGCAGACCGGGACTCAAAAGTGGCTACACCTTC
CDR3: CASRPGLKSGYTF

V: TRBV15
D: -
J: TRBJ1-2
size: -
DNA: TGTGCCACCAGCAGAGACAGGGGAAGCTATGGCTACACCTTC
CDR3: CATSRDRGSYGYTF

V: TRBV5-1
D: TRBD1
J: TRBJ1-2
size: -
DNA: TGCGCCAGCAGCTCTCATGGGACAGGGAGCTATGGCTACACCTTC
CDR3: CASSSHGTGSYGYTF

V: TRBV7-2
D: TRBD2
J: TRBJ2-3
size: many
DNA: TGTGCCAGCAGCCCCCGCCCAACTAGCGGGGGGTACACAGATACGCAGTATTTT
CDR3: CASSPRPTSGGYTDTQYF

V: TRBV30
D: -
J: TRBJ1-5
size: few
DNA: TGTGCCTGGAGTGGAGGGGAAGGGGTGAATCAGCCCCAGCATTTT
CDR3: CAWSGGEGVNQPQHF

V: TRBV4-1
D: TRBD2
J: TRBJ2-3
size: -
DNA: TGCGCCAGCAGCCAACAGCTAGCGGGGGGGCGAGATACGCAGTATTTT
CDR3: CASSQQLAGGRDTQYF

V: TRBV27
D: TRBD2
J: TRBJ2-7
size: few
DNA: TGTGCCAGCAGTATTGGGACTAGCGGGACCTACGAGCAGTACTTC
CDR3: CASSIGTSGTYEQYF

V: TRBV5-1
D: TRBD1
J: TRBJ1-4
size: many
DNA: TGTGCCAGCAGCCCGGCAGGGGGTGGTGAAAAACTGTTTTTT
CDR3: CASSPAGGGEKLFF

V: TRBV5-1
D: -
J: TRBJ2-6
size: once
DNA: TGCGCCAGCAGCATAAGTACTGGGGCCAACGTCCTGACTTTC
CDR3: CASSISTGANVLTF

V: TRBV6-1
D: -
J: TRBJ2-7
size: -
DNA: TGTGCCAGCAGTGAACGCGGGACAGCCGGTTACGAGCAGTACTTC
CDR3: CASSERGTAGYEQYF

V: TRBV6-1
D: -
J: TRBJ2-3
size: -
DNA: TGTGCCAGCAGTGAAAGTGGGGGGACATTGGGCACAGATACGCAGTATTTT
CDR3: CASSESGGTLGTDTQYF

V: TRBV30
D: -
J: TRBJ1-5
size: -
DNA: TGTGCCTGGAGTCCCGAGTATAGCAATCAGCCCCAGCATTTT
CDR3: CAWSPEYSNQPQHF

V: TRBV7-2
D: -
J: TRBJ1-6
size: many
DNA: TGTGCCAGCAGGGAACAGGAATCACCCCTCCACTTT
CDR3: CASREQESPLHF

V: TRBV7-9
D: -
J: TRBJ1-1
size: many
DNA: TGTGCCAGCAGCCCGACCCAGGCAAACACTGAAGCTTTCTTT
CDR3: CASSPTQANTEAFF

V: TRBV5-1
D: -
J: TRBJ2-3
size: many
DNA: TGCGCCAGCAGCCTGGAGGGCAGGGCGACAGATACGCAGTATTTT
CDR3: CASSLEGRATDTQYF

V: TRBV12-3/TRBV12-4
D: TRBD2
J: TRBJ2-3
size: many
DNA: TGTGCCAGCAGAAAGAGCGGGGGGTCAGATACGCAGTATTTT
CDR3: CASRKSGGSDTQYF

V: TRBV20-1
D: TRBD1
J: TRBJ2-5
size: many
DNA: TGCAGTGCTAGCCGCCCGGACAGGGGAGGTGACCAGTACTTC
CDR3: CSASRPDRGGDQYF

V: TRBV6-1
D: TRBD1
J: TRBJ1-5
size: many
DNA: TGTGCCACCGCGGGACAGCAAAATCAGCCCCAGCATTTT
CDR3: CATAGQQNQPQHF

V: TRBV7-9
D: TRBD1
J: TRBJ2-7
size: many
DNA: TGTGCCGGAGTACCGGGACAGGGGAATTACGAGCAGTACTTC
CDR3: CAGVPGQGNYEQYF

V: TRBV20-1
D: -
J: TRBJ1-1
size: -
DNA: TGCAGTGCTAGAGATTTTTTGATGGGGAGCACTGAAGCTTTCTTT
CDR3: CSARDFLMGSTEAFF

V: TRBV12-3/TRBV12-4
D: -
J: TRBJ2-3
size: -
DNA: TGTGCCAGCAGTTTAGGGACAGGAGGGACAGATGCGGAGTATTTT
CDR3: CASSLGTGGTDAEYF

V: TRBV9
D: TRBD1
J: TRBJ2-1
size: many
DNA: TGTGCCAGCAGCGACGACAGGGGGTCGATCAATGAGCAGTTCTTC
CDR3: CASSDDRGSINEQFF

V: TRBV2
D: TRBD1
J: TRBJ2-1
size: -
DNA: TGTGCCAGCAGTACCCAACAGGGGGCCTACAATGAGCAGTTCTTC
CDR3: CASSTQQGAYNEQFF

V: TRBV20-1
D: -
J: TRBJ2-3
size: few
DNA: TGCAGTGCTAGTTCTCAGGGCACAGATACGCAGTATTTT
CDR3: CSASSQGTDTQYF

V: TRBV20-1
D: TRBD2
J: TRBJ2-1
size: many
DNA: TGCAGTGCTCAAGGCGCGGGGGGGAGGGGTTTCTACAATGAGCAGTTCTTC
CDR3: CSAQGAGGRGFYNEQFF

V: TRBV20-1
D: -
J: TRBJ2-5
size: many
DNA: TGCAGTGCTAGGCAAGGGACTTTCAAAGAGACCCAGTACTTC
CDR3: CSARQGTFKETQYF

V: TRBV29-1
D: TRBD2
J: TRBJ2-1
size: -
DNA: TGCAGCGCCCAGATGGGCGGGGGGAATGAGCAGTTCTTC
CDR3: CSAQMGGGNEQFF

V: TRBV5-1
D: -
J: TRBJ1-1
size: -
DNA: TGCGCCAGCAGGACCCAGGGGAACACTGAAGCTTTCTTT
CDR3: CASRTQGNTEAFF

V: TRBV20-1
D: -
J: TRBJ2-7
size: -
DNA: TGCAGTGCTAGCTTTAGACGGAGCTCCTACGAGCAGTACTTC
CDR3: CSASFRRSSYEQYF

V: TRBV5-1
D: -
J: TRBJ2-5
size: -
DNA: TGCGCCAGCAGCTGGGGGGGGGCGCAAGAGACCCAGTACTTC
CDR3: CASSWGGAQETQYF

V: TRBV20-1
D: -
J: TRBJ1-1
size: -
DNA: TGCAGTGCAATGGGGTACACTGAAGCTTTCTTT
CDR3: CSAMGYTEAFF

V: TRBV4-1
D: -
J: TRBJ1-5
size: -
DNA: TGCGCCAGCAGCCTAGATTCTTCTCATCAGCCCCAGCATTTT
CDR3: CASSLDSSHQPQHF

V: TRBV2
D: -
J: TRBJ2-7
size: once
DNA: TGTGCCAGCTTCCGGGACTTTTTCACTTACAATGAGCAGTACTTC
CDR3: CASFRDFFTYNEQYF

V: TRBV28
D: -
J: TRBJ1-2
size: -
DNA: TGTGCCAGCAGTTTCAACAGGAGAACTGACTCTTCTAACTATGGCTACACCTTC
CDR3: CASSFNRRTDSSNYGYTF

V: TRBV6-5
D: -
J: TRBJ2-7
size: many
DNA: TGTGCCAGCAGTCCCAAGGGACAAACCGGGACATTTCCCTACGAGCAGTACTTC
CDR3: CASSPKGQTGTFPYEQYF